This T cell receptor beta chain stems from a study of HIV-infected children after antiretroviral therapy interruption. Treatment of the sample: PENTA 11 planned treatment interruption arm or continuous ART arm. Only samples with at least 5 million viable PBMCs qualified. The table lists this clonotype with many counts. Antigen unknown. Regarding the study as a whole: By the end of treatment interruption, naive CD4+ clonality (Gini) increased.

RNA-based 3' RACE libraries used unique molecular identifiers. TCRdb re-called the 3' RACE reads with MiXCR, one entry per CDR3 protein. The sample holds 35,000 to 50,000 distinct CDR3 sequences, approximately 7% seen once. This CDR3 comprises 14 residues. V lost 6 bases, J lost 7 bases, and 11 bases stayed unmatched. The germline V gene encodes CDR1 DFQATT and CDR2 SNEGSKA (reference sequence). This sample comprised CD45RA+ CD4+ T cells from PBMCs, pooled from several time points, obtained from a donor given antiretroviral therapy, either interrupted or continuous. The subset denotes: naive CD4+ CD45RA+ CD45RO- T cells. The chain combines TRBV20-1 with TRBJ2-2; 7 nucleotides match TRBD1. This TCR was recovered from a pool of human donors with HIV. The CDR3 nucleotides are TGCAGTGCCCGGGGACCAGGGGGTGTCGGGGAGCTGTTTTTT. Translating gives CSARGPGGVGELFF.